This T cell receptor beta chain appears in the sequencing data of a study of blood T cells in healthy people across ages. This clonotype was detected a few times. PCR was performed a second time for about 7 to 11 cycles using a sample-barcoded 5' primer and a J-beta primer mix. TCRdb analysed the 5' RACE reads with MiXCR anew, one entry per CDR3 protein. The sample lists 550,000 to 600,000 distinct CDR3 sequences; 25% to 30% were seen once. The CDR3 extends over 17 amino acids. In germline, CDR1 is LGHNA, CDR2 YNFKEQ. Trimming left V 0 bases short and J 2 bases short, with 13 bases between. The sample consisted of blood. The rearrangement joins TRBV4-2 to TRBJ2-2; a possible D gene is TRBD2 (6 bases). The TCR comes from a woman in her 70s in good health. For the CDR3, the DNA is TGTGCCAGCAGCCAAGATGCGGGGTCTGGTAACACCGGGGAGCTGTTTTTT. This sequence encodes CASSQDAGSGNTGELFF.